These T cell receptor beta chains were read from a single sample in a study of vaccination and CD4 T cells after COVID-19. These receptors lack a known antigen. Each CDR3 protein gets one entry after TCRdb re-called the PCR reads with MiXCR. The data hold 4,000 to 6,000 distinct CDR3 sequences, with approximately 78% observed a single time. The sequenced material came from CD4+ T cells from blood, cultured in vitro. These receptors were collected from a human donor who had recovered from COVID-19. CDR3s include the opening cysteine and the closing phenylalanine or tryptophan. The D gene is left open where the match is weak. Some rows mark clone size as missing; the rest say once, few, many or name a class of expanded clone.

D gene	clone size	J gene	V gene	CDR3 protein	CDR3 DNA
-	once	TRBJ1-5	TRBV7-2	CASSLAGPNQPQHF	TGTGCCAGCAGCTTAGCAGGGCCCAATCAGCCCCAGCATTTT
TRBD1	-	TRBJ1-4	TRBV7-9	CASSYRDRVEKLFF	TGTGCCAGCAGCTACCGGGACAGGGTCGAAAAACTGTTTTTT
TRBD2	-	TRBJ2-1	TRBV20-1	CSAREGRGVSYNEQFF	TGCAGTGCTAGAGAGGGGCGGGGGGTATCCTACAATGAGCAGTTCTTC
-	-	TRBJ1-1	TRBV20-1	CSARTGREAFF	TGCAGTGCTAGGACAGGTCGGGAAGCTTTCTTT
-	-	TRBJ1-2	TRBV25-1	CASSRGRLVEGYTF	TGTGCCAGCAGCAGAGGGAGGTTAGTGGAAGGCTACACCTTC
-	-	TRBJ1-1	TRBV10-3	CAISGKHGQSYNTEAFF	TGTGCCATCAGTGGGAAACACGGACAGTCGTATAACACTGAAGCTTTCTTT
-	-	TRBJ1-2	TRBV7-2	CASSRDGPPNYGYTF	TGTGCCAGCAGCCGGGACGGACCTCCTAACTATGGCTACACCTTC
TRBD1	-	TRBJ2-5	TRBV4-2	CASSQDWDSQETQYF	TGTGCCAGCAGCCAAGATTGGGACAGCCAAGAGACCCAGTACTTC
TRBD1	once	TRBJ2-3	TRBV28	CASSLPTLSGGGKDTQYF	TGTGCCAGCAGTTTACCCACCCTGTCAGGGGGTGGGAAAGATACGCAGTATTTT
-	large	TRBJ2-3	TRBV24-1	CATSDELDTQYF	TGTGCCACCAGTGATGAACTAGATACGCAGTATTTT
-	-	TRBJ2-5	TRBV9	CASRGASQETQYF	TGTGCCAGCAGAGGGGCCAGTCAAGAGACCCAGTACTTC
TRBD1	-	TRBJ1-1	TRBV7-2	CASSFPMTGGLLNTEAFF	TGTGCCAGCAGCTTCCCAATGACAGGGGGATTATTGAACACTGAAGCTTTCTTT
-	-	TRBJ2-5	TRBV28	CASSLSGVETQYF	TGTGCCAGCAGTTTATCAGGGGTTGAGACCCAGTACTTC
-	-	TRBJ1-6	TRBV6-5	CASSSDSRSSPLHF	TGTGCCAGCAGTTCAGATAGTAGGTCTTCACCCCTCCACTTT
-	-	TRBJ2-5	TRBV6-5	CASSSTHGRDQETQYF	TGTGCCAGCAGTTCGACTCACGGACGAGACCAAGAGACCCAGTACTTC
-	-	TRBJ1-6	TRBV27	CASSRRETQPLHF	TGTGCCAGCAGTCGCCGGGAGACTCAACCCCTCCACTTT
-	-	TRBJ2-7	TRBV5-1	CASSLARGRPSGDEQYF	TGCGCCAGCAGCTTGGCCAGAGGCAGGCCTTCCGGAGACGAGCAGTACTTC
-	large	TRBJ2-7	TRBV30	CAWSINGLTGEQYF	TGTGCCTGGAGTATTAATGGCCTGACGGGGGAGCAGTACTTC
-	-	TRBJ1-1	TRBV6-4	CASRNDLNTEAFF	TGTGCCAGCAGGAATGATCTGAACACTGAAGCTTTCTTT
-	-	TRBJ2-6	TRBV6-5	CASSYGGVHVLTF	TGTGCCAGCAGTTACGGAGGGGTACACGTCCTGACTTTC
-	-	TRBJ1-6	TRBV6-1	CASSETAYNSPLHF	TGTGCCAGCAGTGAAACAGCGTATAATTCACCCCTCCACTTT
-	-	TRBJ1-1	TRBV6-1	CASTWAPPNTEAFF	TGTGCCAGCACTTGGGCCCCACCCAACACTGAAGCTTTCTTT
TRBD1	-	TRBJ1-1	TRBV29-1	CSAPTGMNTEAFF	TGCAGCGCCCCGACAGGGATGAACACTGAAGCTTTCTTT
-	-	TRBJ2-4	TRBV21-1	CASSVLRGQLNIQYF	TGTGCCAGCAGCGTCCTCAGGGGACAACTAAACATTCAGTACTTC
TRBD1	once	TRBJ1-1	TRBV5-8	CASSYWGQAFTEAFF	TGTGCCAGCAGCTACTGGGGACAGGCTTTCACTGAAGCTTTCTTT
-	-	TRBJ2-1	TRBV20-1	CSATKSTYNEQFF	TGCAGTGCTACCAAGTCGACCTACAATGAGCAGTTCTTC
-	-	TRBJ1-2	TRBV12-3/TRBV12-4	CASSFRQGSTYGYTF	TGTGCCAGCAGTTTTCGCCAGGGCTCCACCTATGGCTACACCTTC
TRBD1	large	TRBJ1-2	TRBV15	CATSSRQGAVNGYTF	TGTGCCACCAGCAGTAGGCAGGGGGCGGTTAATGGCTACACCTTC
-	-	TRBJ2-7	TRBV20-1	CSASDDTRSYEQYF	TGCAGTGCATCGGATGATACCCGCTCCTACGAGCAGTACTTC
-	-	TRBJ1-5	TRBV20-1	CSAKGDSNQPQHF	TGCAGTGCTAAGGGAGATAGCAATCAGCCCCAGCATTTT
TRBD1	large	TRBJ2-7	TRBV19	CASSGRQGAGEQYF	TGTGCCAGTAGCGGACGACAGGGGGCGGGGGAGCAGTACTTC
-	-	TRBJ1-2	TRBV7-2	CASSFRDLVYGYTF	TGTGCCAGCAGCTTCAGGGACTTGGTTTATGGCTACACCTTC
-	once	TRBJ2-7	TRBV20-1	CSAREGDEQYF	TGCAGTGCTAGAGAGGGCGACGAGCAGTACTTC
-	-	TRBJ1-2	TRBV5-1	CASSLRLASDYGYTF	TGCGCCAGCAGCTTGCGCTTGGCTTCCGACTATGGCTACACCTTC
-	once	TRBJ2-7	TRBV6-1	CASGSWSEQYF	TGTGCCAGTGGCAGCTGGTCGGAGCAGTACTTC
-	-	TRBJ1-1	TRBV7-2	CASSLDGLMNTEAFF	TGTGCCAGCAGCTTAGACGGGTTAATGAACACTGAAGCTTTCTTT
TRBD1	-	TRBJ1-1	TRBV4-3	CASSPGQGRGTEAFF	TGCGCCAGCAGCCCGGGACAGGGGAGGGGCACTGAAGCTTTCTTT
-	-	TRBJ1-5	TRBV6-5	CASSYGRGTSPQPQHF	TGTGCCAGCAGTTACGGTCGGGGGACCTCGCCTCAGCCCCAGCATTTT
TRBD1	-	TRBJ1-1	TRBV6-7	CASYPGQGSHITMNTEAFF	TGTGCCAGCTACCCCGGACAGGGTTCGCACATAACCATGAACACTGAAGCTTTCTTT
TRBD1	-	TRBJ1-1	TRBV12-3/TRBV12-4	CASSHRQGQAFF	TGTGCCAGCAGTCATCGACAGGGCCAAGCTTTCTTT
-	-	TRBJ1-2	TRBV27	CASSFGLWTVGNYGYTF	TGTGCCAGCAGTTTCGGGCTTTGGACGGTGGGTAACTATGGCTACACCTTC
-	-	TRBJ2-7	TRBV6-1	CASTQGTSSYEQYF	TGTGCCAGTACTCAGGGGACCTCCTCCTACGAGCAGTACTTC
TRBD1	-	TRBJ1-2	TRBV30	CAWSRQGGGLGYTF	TGTGCCTGGTCCCGACAGGGGGGGGGTCTTGGCTACACCTTC
-	once	TRBJ2-5	TRBV7-9	CASSSSGVRETQYF	TGTGCCAGCAGCTCTTCGGGGGTCCGGGAGACCCAGTACTTC
-	-	TRBJ1-1	TRBV7-8	CASSSEAVDTEAFF	TGTGCCAGCAGCTCCGAAGCTGTTGACACTGAAGCTTTCTTT
-	-	TRBJ2-7	TRBV5-1	CASSFRDGGTEQYF	TGCGCCAGCAGCTTTCGGGACGGGGGTACCGAGCAGTACTTC